The clone carrying this T cell receptor (beta chain) was picked up many times. The data originate from a study of regulatory T cells in long-lasting Graves disease. Per the germline V gene, CDR1 is MNHNS and CDR2 is SASEGT. The CDR3 runs to 16 residues. The J segment lost 7 bases and the V segment lost 5 bases, leaving 13 bases of the junction unmatched. The time point is: newly diagnosed GD, antithyroid drugs for less than 3 months. The TCR library was prepared using RNA isolated from PBMCs. Building of the TCR beta libraries involved iRepertoire HTBI primers and Arm-PCR of CDR3 regions. TCRdb analysed the multiplex PCR reads with MiXCR anew, one entry per CDR3 protein. The table lists about 540,000 distinct CDR3 sequences, 13% of them singletons. This same sample was also part of a study on T cells in Graves' hyperthyroidism and ophthalmopathy. Per that study: A set of HTBI primers served as the primers for a first-round RT-PCR of the TCR CDR3.

The rearrangement links TRBV6-1 to TRBJ2-2; 7 bases fit TRBD1. Sequences were derived from peripheral blood mononuclear cells (PBMCs), sampled at new diagnosis, from a patient treated with antithyroid drugs. The sequence derives from a man between 25 and 39 years old with Graves disease. The CDR3 DNA reads TGTGCCAGCAGTACCCAGAGGGGGCGTGGTAGCGGGGAGCTGTTTTTT. Its translation: CASSTQRGRGSGELFF.